The clone carrying this T cell receptor (beta chain) was seen a handful of times. The antigen is not known. Germline lookup yields CDR1 LNHDA and CDR2 SQIVND (reference sequence). Trimming removed 5 bases from V and 5 bases from J; junction bases left unmatched: 5. The CDR3 is made up of 14 amino acids. This record belongs to a study of T cell responses to AZD1222 COVID-19 vaccine. Study-level findings and limits: Baseline seropositivity characterized only six or seven AZD1222 recipients. Most donors were white British, females outnumbered males, and clonal diversity was possibly underestimated.

Assay used: immunoSEQ multiplex PCR; TCRdb lists only in-frame clones, some missing. Of some 140,000 clones in the sample, less than 90% were seen once. The sequence derives from an adult in good health. The chain recombines TRBV19 with TRBJ2-1; 8 bases line up with TRBD1. The sequencing here drew on peripheral blood, taken on day 0 of MenACWY control vaccination. CDR3 bases: TGTGCCAGTAGTGAGCGGACAGGGAACAATGAGCAGTTCTTC. Amino acids: CASSERTGNNEQFF.